This T cell receptor (beta chain) was captured in a study of vaccination effects on CD4 cells after COVID-19. Study-level background: After vaccination, samples were taken early and late from three convalescent patients. Peptides at 8.5 to 10 ug/ml and IL-2 at roughly 9.3 IU/ml were added to a few million PBMC per well.

Libraries were prepared by immunoSEQ multiplex PCR; TCRdb keeps only in-frame clonotypes and omits some of them. The repertoire includes tens of thousands of clones, around 80% of them detected once, and about 4.9% sits in the top ten. The authors isolated CD4+ T cells after around 10 days of culture. This person's SARS-CoV-2 infection, confirmed by PCR, occurred between March and December 2020. All study participants received two doses of BNT162b2 or mRNA-1273 vaccine. This CDR3 has 14 amino acids. Germline V gene data show CDR1 as KGHSH and CDR2 as LQKENI. The V and J ends lost 1 base and 8 bases respectively, with 9 bases between them. In regard to this clone: Its antigen is as yet unknown.

The receptor was isolated from a human donor who had a prior SARS-CoV-2 infection. This material consisted of CD4+ T cells from PBMCs cultured without peptide, taken after COVID-19 vaccination. The genes are TRBV18 and TRBJ1-6; no clear D gene. CDR3 DNA sequence: TGTGCCAGCTCACCACAAGCTGCCGATTCACCCCTCCACTTT. As protein: CASSPQAADSPLHF.